One sample yielded the 26 T cell receptor beta chains listed below, sequenced in a study of tumor and adjacent non-tumor tissue in lung cancer. No cell sorting was done before RNA was extracted from the tissue. The normal lung tissue was taken more than 3 cm from the tumor edge. The library came from three nested PCR rounds adapted from ARM-PCR protocols. In TCRdb, the multiplex PCR reads were re-called with MiXCR into one record per CDR3 protein. The sample consists of about 98,000 distinct CDR3 sequences, about 80% of them appearing once. Sequences were obtained from distant non-tumor lung tissue. These receptors all stem from a man in his sixties with small cell lung cancer.

This clonotype was detected only once. One base away lies a much larger clone, so this may be a sequencing read error. The gene calls are TRBV20-1 and TRBJ1-2, with TRBD1 identical over 9 bases. V gave up 4 bases and J gave up 7 bases; unmatched junction bases: 10. The germline V gene encodes CDR1 DFQATT and CDR2 SNEGSKA (reference sequence). This CDR3 is built from 14 residues. CDR3 coding DNA: TGCAGTGCTAACGACGTTACAGGGGGCTTTGGCTACACCTTC. Its protein product is CSANDVTGGFGYTF.

As for this clonotype: A read error may account for a junction end that differs from germline. In DNA, the CDR3 is TGTGCCGGCAGTTACTCCCAGTGTAGCAATCAGCCCCAGCATTTT. Its translation: CAGSYSQCSNQPQHF. This chain uses TRBV6-5 with TRBJ1-5; no clear D. The CDR3 contains 15 residues. Germline-derived CDR1 and CDR2 are MNHEY and SVGAGI.

As for this clonotype: A much larger clone lies a single base off, so this may be a read error. The rearrangement joins TRBV20-1 to TRBJ2-3; D not resolved. Germline V gene sequence: CDR1 DFQATT, CDR2 SNEGSKA (reference sequence). The CDR3 loop spans 14 amino acids. With 4 bases removed from V and 2 bases from J, the gap between germline ends came to 13 bases. CDR3 residues: CSATWNGVTDTQYF. The CDR3 DNA follows: TGCAGTGCTACCTGGAATGGAGTCACAGATACGCAGTATTTT.

The chain couples TRBV12-3 or TRBV12-4 to TRBJ2-5, with D hard to call. This CDR3 comprises 11 residues. CDR3 nucleotide sequence: TGTGTCGGCAGTAACACAGAGACCCAGTACTTC. Translating gives CVGSNTETQYF.

Comment on this clonotype: Because the CDR3 is missing its conserved closing phenylalanine or tryptophan, this is likely a read error. This sequence joins TRBV6-1 and TRBJ1-1; unclear D gene. Deletions cut 10 bases from V and 5 bases from J, with 23 bases between. The germline V gene has CDR1 MNHNS and CDR2 SASEGT. This CDR3 is 15 amino acids long. CDR3 loop: CAIQDGDVGRTEAFS. The CDR3 DNA reads as TGTGCCATCCAGGACGGAGACGTTGGGAGAACTGAAGCTTTCTCT.

As to this clonotype: The junction departs from germline at one end; a sequencing error may be responsible. V is TRBV19 and J is TRBJ1-6; 10 nucleotides match TRBD1. The CDR3 runs to 15 residues. The germline gives CDR1 LNHDA, CDR2 SQIVND (reference sequence). CDR3 in amino acids: CASIRDRGIYSPLHF. The DNA for the CDR3 is TGTGCCAGTATCCGGGACAGGGGCATTTATTCGCCCCTCCACTTT.

On this clonotype itself: Germline is not matched at one junction end, which may reflect a read error. The chain uses TRBV6-6 and TRBJ1-2; D perhaps matches TRBD1 (6 bases). Germline assignment: CDR1 MNHNY and CDR2 SVGAGI (reference sequence). The CDR3 is 17 residues long. The CDR3, as DNA: TGTGCCAGCAGTTACCCCCAAGGAGGGGGAGATAGCTATGGTTACACCTTC. It is translated as CASSYPQGGGDSYGYTF.

On this clonotype: One end of the junction fails to match germline, which may point to a read error. The rearrangement links TRBV5-4 to TRBJ2-1, with TRBD2 as a possible D gene (6 bases). Looked up from germline, CDR1 is SGHNT and CDR2 is YYREEE (reference sequence). The CDR3 sequence is 15 residues long. CDR3 nucleotides: TGTGCCAGCAGCCGACCGGGATCGGACTACAATGAGCTGTTTTTC. Residues: CASSRPGSDYNELFF.

Remarks on this clonotype: The conserved phenylalanine or tryptophan is not found at the CDR3 terminus, so this likely reflects a read error. V usage is TRBV12-3 or TRBV12-4 and J usage is TRBJ2-7; D is unclear. The CDR3 is made up of 13 amino acids. The CDR3 sequence: CASSLISTYDQYL. CDR3 in DNA: TGTGCCAGCAGTTTAATAAGCACCTACGACCAGTACTTA.

This clonotype was detected many times. The V call is TRBV6-2 or TRBV6-3, the J call TRBJ2-3; 8 bases are shared with TRBD2. The V segment lost 4 bases and the J segment 4 bases; nucleotides outside the gene matches: 16. Per germline, CDR1 MNHEY and CDR2 SVGEGT. The CDR3 totals 18 residues. The CDR3 sequence: CASSSVLGRTSSPDTQYF. CDR3 sequence (DNA): TGTGCCAGCAGTTCGGTCTTAGGGAGGACTAGCAGCCCAGATACGCAGTATTTT.

This clonotype appeared a single time. Because the CDR3 is missing its conserved closing phenylalanine or tryptophan, this is likely a read error. The rearrangement uses TRBV6-1 and TRBJ2-2, with no clear D. V shed 1 base and J shed 8 bases, with 17 bases lying between them. Germline loops: CDR1 MNHNS, CDR2 SASEGT. The CDR3 runs to 16 residues. The CDR3 reads CASSEDHGMTAGELFY. CDR3 in DNA: TGTGCCAGCAGTGAAGACCATGGCATGACGGCAGGGGAGCTGTTTTAT.

This clonotype was picked up many times. The chain has TRBV5-4 and TRBJ1-2; the match to TRBD1 covers 8 bases. The CDR3 covers 15 residues. The V gene end was trimmed by 0 bases and the J gene end by 4 bases; junction bases not matched to a gene: 5. Germline lookup yields CDR1 SGHNT and CDR2 YYREEE (reference sequence). DNA of the CDR3: TGTGCCAGCAGCTTGGGACCCGGGACAGGCTATGGCTACACCTTC. Encoded protein: CASSLGPGTGYGYTF.

About this clonotype itself: Compared with germline, one end of the junction differs, possibly owing to a read error. The chain uses TRBV4-1 and TRBJ2-3; 10 nucleotides agree with TRBD2. Germline V gene lookup returns CDR1 MGHRA and CDR2 YSYEKL. This CDR3 has 18 amino acids. CDR3 loop: CASSQGVFSGGRGDKQYF. The CDR3 coding sequence is TGCGCCAGCAGCCAAGGGGTTTTTAGCGGGGGGCGTGGGGATAAGCAGTATTTT.

As to this clonotype: One end of the junction fails to match germline, which may point to a read error. The V call is TRBV7-9, the J call TRBJ1-4; D is unclear. The CDR3 has 11 residues. Germline V lookup: CDR1 SEHNR, CDR2 FQNEAQ (reference sequence). CDR3 region: CASCRNEKRFF. CDR3 sequence (DNA): TGTGCCAGCTGCCGCAATGAAAAACGGTTTTTT. The variable domain in full, with the rest retrieved from reference TRBV7-9 and TRBJ1-4, is DTGVSQNPRHKITKRGQNVTFRCDPISEHNRLYWYRQTLGQGPEFLTYFQNEAQLEKSRLLSDRFSAERPKGSFSTLEIQRTEQGDSAMYLCASCRNEKRFFGSGTQLSVL.

The chain couples TRBV4-2 to TRBJ2-3, with D possibly matching TRBD2 (5 bases). V was cut by 4 bases and J by 2 bases, with 16 bases left in between. The germline gives CDR1 LGHNA, CDR2 YNFKEQ. The CDR3 runs 16 residues. The CDR3 is CASSPASGSVTDTQYF. CDR3 in DNA: TGTGCCAGCAGCCCCGCCAGTGGGAGTGTCACAGATACGCAGTATTTT.

This clonotype was seen at least ten times. The rearrangement uses TRBV12-3 or TRBV12-4 and TRBJ2-2; D is undetermined. There are 12 residues in the CDR3. V was pared by 3 bases and J by 6 bases, with 5 bases between. The CDR3 loop is CASSLAAGELFF. For the CDR3, the DNA is TGTGCCAGCAGTTTGGCGGCCGGGGAGCTGTTTTTT.

Details on this clonotype: The junction differs from germline at one of its ends, possibly a read error. The rearrangement links TRBV29-1 to TRBJ2-1, with D possibly being TRBD1 (7 bases). CDR1 SQVTM and CDR2 ANQGSEA come from the germline V gene. The CDR3 consists of 15 residues. Here the CDR3 reads CSVEWRDRAYNDQFF. The CDR3 DNA sequence: TGCAGCGTTGAGTGGAGGGACAGAGCCTACAATGATCAGTTTTTC.

With respect to this clonotype: Just one base apart from a much larger clone, this may be a read error. The CDR3 region has the DNA TGCAGTGTTAGAGATATAGCGGGACGCACAGATACGCAGTATTTT. Protein product: CSVRDIAGRTDTQYF. This rearrangement joins TRBV20-1 to TRBJ2-3; 8 bases fit TRBD2. The CDR3 sequence is 15 residues long. Germline V lookup: CDR1 DFQATT, CDR2 SNEGSKA (reference sequence).

This clonotype was counted a few times. This could be a read error, since a much larger clone is one nucleotide away. This chain links TRBV6-1 with TRBJ2-3; TRBD2 is a possible D gene (7 bases). V lost 9 bases, J lost 0 bases, and 16 bases lay in between. This CDR3 is built from 15 residues. Germline assignment: CDR1 MNHNS and CDR2 SASEGT. This chain's CDR3 is CARSEGGYSTDTQYF. The CDR3 DNA reads TGTGCCAGGAGCGAGGGGGGGTATAGCACAGATACGCAGTATTTT.

For this clonotype: One end of the junction varies from germline; a read error may be responsible. J is TRBJ1-1 and V is TRBV4-1; D is possibly TRBD1 (5 bases). From germline, CDR1 is MGHRA and CDR2 YSYEKL. The CDR3 has 12 amino acids. The CDR3: CVSSQGADDAFF. DNA for the CDR3: TGCGTCAGCAGCCAAGGGGCAGATGATGCTTTCTTT.

A note on this clonotype: A junction end diverges from the germline sequence, so it may reflect a read error. The chain links TRBV6-1 to TRBJ1-5, with 7 nucleotides matching TRBD1. Germline-derived CDR1 and CDR2 are MNHNS and SASEGT. The CDR3 consists of 14 residues. CDR3: CARIADRANQPQHF. DNA for the CDR3: TGTGCCAGGATTGCTGACAGGGCCAATCAACCCCAGCATTTT.

Comments on this clonotype: Just one base apart from a much larger clone, this may be a read error. The V call is TRBV20-1, the J call TRBJ2-7; D possibly matches TRBD1 or TRBD2 (5 bases each). Per the germline V gene, CDR1 is DFQATT and CDR2 is SNEGSKA (reference sequence). CDR3 length: 15 amino acids. The CDR3 region is CIAKGVSAGSYEQYF. The CDR3 DNA reads as TGCATTGCCAAAGGGGTCTCCGCGGGCTCCTACGAGCAGTACTTC.

The chain combines TRBV20-1 with TRBJ2-3; tentative D call: TRBD2 (5 bases). V gave up 5 bases and J gave up 3 bases, with 15 bases separating them. Germline V gene data show CDR1 as DFQATT and CDR2 as SNEGSKA (reference sequence). This CDR3 has 14 amino acids. The CDR3 sequence: CSAYPGSPTDTQYF. In DNA, the CDR3 is TGCAGTGCTTATCCGGGATCCCCAACAGATACGCAGTATTTT.

The rearrangement uses TRBV25-1 and TRBJ2-1; the D gene is possibly TRBD2 (6 bases). CDR1 MGHDK and CDR2 SYGVNS come from the germline V gene. This CDR3 has 13 residues. The V and J ends lost 8 bases and 1 base respectively, with 9 bases between them. The CDR3 protein is CASCGGSYNEQFF. The CDR3 DNA reads TGTGCCAGCTGTGGAGGGTCCTACAATGAGCAGTTCTTC. Looking up the rest from reference TRBV25-1 and TRBJ2-1 gives the full variable domain: EADIYQTPRYLVIGTGKKITLECSQTMGHDKMYWYQQDPGMELHLIHYSYGVNSTEKGDLSSESTVSRIRTEHFPLTLESARPSHTSQYLCASCGGSYNEQFFGPGTRLTVL.

Comments on this clonotype: At one end, the junction sequence differs from germline, possibly due to a read error. The rearrangement uses TRBV12-3 or TRBV12-4 and TRBJ2-2; D might be TRBD1 (6 bases). This CDR3 has 15 amino acids. The CDR3 sequence: CASSSSQGSTGELFF. The CDR3 nucleotides are TGTGCTAGCAGTTCGTCACAGGGAAGCACCGGGGAGCTGTTTTTT.

The gene calls are TRBV11-2 and TRBJ2-2, with D perhaps matching TRBD1 or TRBD2 (5 bases each). The V end lost 1 base, the J end lost 5 bases, and 8 bases lay between the germline ends. Germline V gene data show CDR1 as SGHAT and CDR2 as FQNNGV. The CDR3 covers 14 residues. CDR3 DNA sequence: TGTGCCAGCAGCTTAGGATGGGGGACCGGGGAGCTGTTTTTT. Residues: CASSLGWGTGELFF.